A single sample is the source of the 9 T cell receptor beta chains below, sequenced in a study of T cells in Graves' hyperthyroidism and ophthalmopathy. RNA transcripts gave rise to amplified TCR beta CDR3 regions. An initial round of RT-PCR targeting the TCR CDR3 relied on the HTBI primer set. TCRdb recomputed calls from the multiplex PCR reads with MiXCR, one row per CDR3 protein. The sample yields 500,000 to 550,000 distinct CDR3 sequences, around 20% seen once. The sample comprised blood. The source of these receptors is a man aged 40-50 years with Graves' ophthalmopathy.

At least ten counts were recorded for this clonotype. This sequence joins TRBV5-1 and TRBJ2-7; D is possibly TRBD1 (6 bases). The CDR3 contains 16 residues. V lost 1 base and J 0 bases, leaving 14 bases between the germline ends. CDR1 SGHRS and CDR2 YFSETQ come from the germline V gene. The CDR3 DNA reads TGCGCCAGCAGCTTGTTTGGGACATCGAGCTCCTACGAGCAGTACTTC. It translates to CASSLFGTSSSYEQYF.

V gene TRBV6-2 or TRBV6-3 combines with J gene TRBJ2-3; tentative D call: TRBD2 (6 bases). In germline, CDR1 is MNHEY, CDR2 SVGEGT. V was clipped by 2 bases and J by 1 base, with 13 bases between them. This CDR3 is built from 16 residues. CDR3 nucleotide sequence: TGTGCCAGCAGTTACGACCGGGACTTTGGCACAGATACGCAGTATTTT. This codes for CASSYDRDFGTDTQYF.

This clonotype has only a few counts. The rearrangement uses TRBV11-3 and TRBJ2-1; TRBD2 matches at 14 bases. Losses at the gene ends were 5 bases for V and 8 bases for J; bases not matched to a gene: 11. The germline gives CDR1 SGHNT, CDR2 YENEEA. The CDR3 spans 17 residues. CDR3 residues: CASSLSGTSGRGHEQFF. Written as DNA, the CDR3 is TGTGCCAGCAGCCTATCCGGGACTAGCGGGAGAGGGCATGAGCAGTTCTTC.

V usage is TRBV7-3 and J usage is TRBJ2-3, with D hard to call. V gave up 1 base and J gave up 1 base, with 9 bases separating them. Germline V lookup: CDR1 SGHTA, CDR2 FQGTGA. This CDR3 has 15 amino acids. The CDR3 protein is CASSLNPVGTDTQYF. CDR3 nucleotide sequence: TGTGCCAGCAGCTTAAATCCCGTGGGCACAGATACGCAGTATTTT.

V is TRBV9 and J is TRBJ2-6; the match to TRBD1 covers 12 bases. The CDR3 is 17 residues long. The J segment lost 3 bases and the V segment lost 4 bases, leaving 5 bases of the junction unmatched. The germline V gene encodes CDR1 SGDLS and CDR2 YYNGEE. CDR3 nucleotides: TGTGCCAGCAGCCCGGGACAGGGGGCGCTTGGGGCCAACGTCCTGACTTTC. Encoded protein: CASSPGQGALGANVLTF.

The CDR3 DNA is TGTGCCAGCAGCTTTTCAATTGGGGCTGGGCAGCCCCAGCATTTT. Amino acids: CASSFSIGAGQPQHF. The chain carries TRBV7-9 and TRBJ1-5, with D perhaps TRBD1 (5 bases). CDR3 size: 15 residues. The germline gives CDR1 SEHNR, CDR2 FQNEAQ (reference sequence). V lost 3 bases and J lost 7, with 16 bases in between.

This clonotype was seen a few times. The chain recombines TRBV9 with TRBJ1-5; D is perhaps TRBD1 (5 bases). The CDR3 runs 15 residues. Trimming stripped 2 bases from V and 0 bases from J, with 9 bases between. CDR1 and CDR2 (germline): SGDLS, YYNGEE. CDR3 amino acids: CASSVDSNSNQPQHF. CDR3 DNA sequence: TGTGCCAGCAGCGTTGACAGTAATAGCAATCAGCCCCAGCATTTT.

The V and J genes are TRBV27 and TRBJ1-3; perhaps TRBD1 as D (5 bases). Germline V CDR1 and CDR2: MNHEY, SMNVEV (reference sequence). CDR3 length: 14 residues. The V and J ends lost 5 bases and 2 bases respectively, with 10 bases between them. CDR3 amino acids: CASSQSGTGNTIYF. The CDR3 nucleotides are TGTGCCAGCAGTCAATCAGGGACTGGAAACACCATATATTTT.

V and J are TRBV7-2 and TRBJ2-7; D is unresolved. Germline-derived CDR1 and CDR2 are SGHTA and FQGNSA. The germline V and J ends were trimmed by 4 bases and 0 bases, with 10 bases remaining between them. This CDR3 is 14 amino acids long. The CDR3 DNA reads TGTGCCAGCAGCTCTTACATTGACTCCTACGAGCAGTACTTC. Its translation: CASSSYIDSYEQYF.